The 25 T cell receptor beta chains in this list originate from one sample, sequenced in a study of vaccination effects on CD4 cells after COVID-19. Profiling relied on immunoSEQ multiplex PCR, and the TCRdb table lists in-frame clones only, not all of them. The profile covers about 41,000 clones, with under 70% appearing a single time and approximately 25% taken by the ten largest. Expansion with viral peptide pools was applied to antigen-specific CD4+ T cells by the ViraFEST assay prior to sequencing. At the end of about 10 days of culture, CD4+ T cells were isolated. Vaccine recipients lacked prior SARS-CoV-2 infection and had negative nucleocapsid antibodies. These receptors have no identified antigens. The sample was CD4+ T cells from PBMCs cultured with HCoV-OC43 spike peptides, taken before COVID-19 vaccination. Subset meaning: HCoV-OC43 spike overlapping peptide pool stimulation. The receptors were sampled from a human donor who received a COVID-19 vaccine.

This chain connects TRBV12-3 or TRBV12-4 to TRBJ1-1, with D unclear. The ends were cut back, 1 base at V and 10 bases at J, with 7 bases in the middle. The CDR3 runs to 11 residues. The CDR3 protein is CASSLGIGAFF. Here the CDR3 DNA reads TGTGCCAGCAGTTTAGGCATAGGAGCTTTCTTT.

V gene TRBV5-4 combines with J gene TRBJ2-3; tentatively, D is TRBD2 (6 bases). V was pared by 4 bases and J by 3 bases, with 12 bases between. The CDR3 length is 14 residues. Per germline, CDR1 SGHNT and CDR2 YYREEE (reference sequence). The CDR3 DNA reads TGTGCCAGCAGCCCCGGACTAAGTACAGATACGCAGTATTTT. Amino acid sequence: CASSPGLSTDTQYF.

This chain uses TRBV4-3 with TRBJ1-1; no clear D. V shed 0 bases and J shed 11 bases, with 16 bases lying between them. The length of the CDR3 is 14 residues. The V gene's germline CDR1 is LGHNA and CDR2 YSLEER. The CDR3 reads CASSQDHRTGEAFF. In DNA, the CDR3 is TGCGCCAGCAGCCAAGACCACAGAACGGGAGAGGCTTTCTTT.

The V call is TRBV19, the J call TRBJ1-1; D may be TRBD1 (6 bases). This CDR3 is built from 14 residues. V was pared by 4 bases and J by 6 bases, with 15 bases between. Germline CDR1 LNHDA, CDR2 SQIVND (reference sequence). CDR3 DNA sequence: TGTGCCAGTAGTAAGGAACAGGGTACTTCTGAAGCTTTCTTT. Translation gives CASSKEQGTSEAFF.

This clone occurred a few times. The chain couples TRBV27 to TRBJ1-2; D possibly corresponds to TRBD1 (6 bases). CDR1 is MNHEY, CDR2 SMNVEV, per germline (reference sequence). Trimming removed 4 bases from V and 6 bases from J, with 21 bases in between. The CDR3 totals 16 residues. The CDR3 here is CASSSQGGGRENGYTF. DNA for the CDR3: TGTGCCAGCAGTTCCCAAGGCGGGGGCAGGGAGAATGGCTACACCTTC.

This chain connects TRBV6-5 to TRBJ2-5; 7 bases are a match to TRBD2. With V trimmed by 6 bases and J by 7 bases, 8 bases remained unmatched. The CDR3 length is 13 residues. The V gene's germline CDR1 is MNHEY and CDR2 SVGAGI. This CDR3 is CASRWTSVGTQYF. In nucleotides, the CDR3 is TGTGCCAGCAGATGGACTAGTGTCGGGACCCAGTACTTC.

V and J are TRBV19 and TRBJ1-1; TRBD1 matches 7 bases. Germline-derived CDR1 and CDR2 are LNHDA and SQIVND (reference sequence). The length of the CDR3 is 13 residues. V lost 10 bases to trimming and J lost 5 bases; unmatched junction nucleotides: 10. For the CDR3, the DNA is TGTGCCACGTTTCGACAGGGAGGGACTGAAGCTTTCTTT. It is translated as CATFRQGGTEAFF.

This chain uses TRBV5-4 with TRBJ2-1, with D maybe TRBD1 (6 bases). CDR1 and CDR2 (germline): SGHNT, YYREEE (reference sequence). V was clipped by 6 bases and J by 8 bases, with 24 bases between them. There are 16 residues in the CDR3. For the CDR3, the DNA is TGTGCCAGCAACCGGGGAATGGGGGCGTCTGCGTATGAGCAGTTCTTC. It yields the protein CASNRGMGASAYEQFF.

J is TRBJ1-3 and V is TRBV2; 8 bases agree with TRBD1. Trimming cost V 3 bases and J 4 bases; bases outside gene matches: 8. The germline CDR1 and CDR2 sequences are SNHLY and FYNNEI. The CDR3 consists of 16 residues. The CDR3 spells CASSEARGRPGNTIYF. Written as DNA, the CDR3 is TGTGCCAGCAGTGAGGCCAGGGGGCGACCCGGAAACACCATATATTTT. Filled out from reference TRBV2 and TRBJ1-3, the complete variable domain reads EPEVTQTPSHQVTQMGQEVILRCVPISNHLYFYWYRQILGQKVEFLVSFYNNEISEKSEIFDDQFSVERPDGSNFTLKIRSTKLEDSAMYFCASSEARGRPGNTIYFGEGSWLTVV.

This clone has a handful of counts. The CDR3 DNA reads as TGTGCCAGCAGTGACAGGGGGCGCCGAGACACTGAAGCTTTCTTT. Residues: CASSDRGRRDTEAFF. This chain joins TRBV25-1 and TRBJ1-1; TRBD1 matches 8 bases. This CDR3 spans 15 amino acids. V lost 3 bases to trimming and J lost 3 bases; unmatched junction nucleotides: 6. CDR1 is MGHDK and CDR2 is SYGVNS in the germline V gene.

The chain carries TRBV4-2 and TRBJ2-7; D perhaps matches TRBD1 (7 bases). The germline V gene has CDR1 LGHNA and CDR2 YNFKEQ. Trimming removed 7 bases at V and 4 bases at J, with 23 bases between. The CDR3 covers 16 residues. CDR3 sequence (DNA): TGTGCCAGCAAGCCAACGGGCAGGGGGACTCAGTACGAGCAGTACTTC. It translates to CASKPTGRGTQYEQYF.

The V and J genes are TRBV7-9 and TRBJ1-2; 9 positions match TRBD1. The V segment lost 2 bases and the J segment 4 bases; nucleotides outside the gene matches: 2. This CDR3 has 14 residues. CDR1 is SEHNR and CDR2 is FQNEAQ in the germline V gene (reference sequence). The CDR3 nucleotides are TGTGCCAGCAGCTTAAGGGGACAGGGCTATGGCTACACCTTC. Its protein product is CASSLRGQGYGYTF. The complete variable domain, with remaining parts taken from reference TRBV7-9 and TRBJ1-2, reads DTGVSQNPRHKITKRGQNVTFRCDPISEHNRLYWYRQTLGQGPEFLTYFQNEAQLEKSRLLSDRFSAERPKGSFSTLEIQRTEQGDSAMYLCASSLRGQGYGYTFGSGTRLTVV.

The V call is TRBV2, the J call TRBJ2-6, with TRBD1 matching 7 bases. This CDR3 comprises 15 residues. Losses at the gene ends were 5 bases for V and 4 bases for J; bases not matched to a gene: 5. The germline V gene has CDR1 SNHLY and CDR2 FYNNEI. The CDR3 bases are TGTGCCAGCAGTTTGACAGGGTACGGGGCCAACGTCCTGACTTTC. Translating it yields CASSLTGYGANVLTF.

Only a few counts were recorded for this clone. The chain combines TRBV12-3 or TRBV12-4 with TRBJ1-2, with 11 bases aligning to TRBD1. This CDR3 spans 13 amino acids. V lost 6 bases, J lost 7 bases, and 4 bases stayed unmatched. CDR3 loop: CASREGTGGGYTF. The CDR3 DNA is TGTGCCAGCAGGGAAGGGACAGGGGGTGGCTACACCTTC.

This clone is a singleton in its sample. This sequence joins TRBV27 and TRBJ2-7; possible D gene TRBD2, 5 bases. Germline CDR1 MNHEY, CDR2 SMNVEV (reference sequence). Trimming shortened V by 0 bases and J by 3 bases, and 18 bases separated the two germline ends. The CDR3 loop spans 17 amino acids. As DNA, the CDR3 is TGTGCCAGCAGTTTATCGGGCAACTCCTGGGCGGGCTACGAGCAGTACTTC. It translates to CASSLSGNSWAGYEQYF.

Only a few counts were recorded for this clone. The junction and the germline gene differ at one end; a read error may be behind it. The CDR3 loop reads CASSSGAGAGTDTQYF. The CDR3 nucleotides are TGTGCTAGCAGCTCGGGAGCGGGAGCGGGCACAGATACGCAGTATTTT. The rearrangement links TRBV7-7 to TRBJ2-3, with 8 bases matching TRBD2. Germline V lookup: CDR1 SSHAT, CDR2 FNYEAQ (reference sequence). This CDR3 is built from 16 residues.

This clone was detected a few times. CDR3: CASSGPSWGVGTQYF. The CDR3 DNA reads as TGTGCCAGCAGCGGCCCCTCGTGGGGGGTGGGGACCCAGTACTTC. J is TRBJ2-5 and V is TRBV9; a possible D gene is TRBD2 (6 bases). Trimming took off 3 bases at V and 7 bases at J, with 19 bases between the two ends. The V gene's germline CDR1 is SGDLS and CDR2 YYNGEE. The CDR3 length is 15 residues.

V usage is TRBV12-5 and J usage is TRBJ1-2; D gene unclear. Germline CDR1 reads LGHNT; CDR2 reads FRNRAP. Deletions cut 0 bases from V and 12 bases from J, with 11 bases between. The CDR3 runs 12 residues. This CDR3 reads CASGLVRTDNTF. As DNA, the CDR3 is TGTGCTAGTGGTTTGGTACGGACTGACAACACCTTC.

This clone came up a few times. The chain links TRBV12-3 or TRBV12-4 to TRBJ2-3; D not certain. V shed 4 bases and J shed 9 bases, with 14 bases lying between them. CDR3 length: 13 amino acids. The CDR3 spells CASSSLPSSTQYF. For the CDR3, the DNA is TGTGCCAGCAGTTCATTACCCTCGTCCACGCAGTATTTT.

This sequence joins TRBV6-2 or TRBV6-3 and TRBJ2-5; 7 bases are shared with TRBD2. The CDR3 contains 15 residues. J was trimmed by 7 bases and V by 5 bases; bases with no gene match: 13. Germline V gives CDR1 MNHEY, CDR2 SVGEGT. The CDR3 DNA follows: TGTGCCAGCAGTCGAAGCGGGGCCCAAGTCAGGACCCAGTACTTC. Protein sequence: CASSRSGAQVRTQYF.

This chain links TRBV5-1 with TRBJ2-1, with D unclear. The CDR3 consists of 15 residues. CDR1 SGHRS and CDR2 YFSETQ come from the germline V gene. The ends were cut back, 6 bases at V and 6 bases at J, with 19 bases in the middle. This chain's CDR3 is CASTTEHKKVNEQFF. For the CDR3, the DNA is TGCGCCAGCACGACTGAACATAAGAAGGTCAATGAGCAGTTCTTC.

V is TRBV3-1 (or the pseudogene TRBV3-2) and J is TRBJ1-1, with 10 bases identical to TRBD1. This CDR3 is 12 amino acids long. Germline V gene sequence: CDR1 LGHDT, CDR2 YNNKEL (reference sequence). The junction had 0 bases not matched to a gene; V was cut back by 3 bases and J by 8 bases. In DNA form, the CDR3 reads TGTGCCAGCAGCCAGGGACAGGGGGAAGCTTTCTTT. It translates to CASSQGQGEAFF.

The chain carries TRBV10-3 and TRBJ1-6; D is ambiguous. Trimming removed 4 bases at V and 6 bases at J, with 13 bases between. CDR1 and CDR2 from the germline V gene are ENHRY and SYGVKD. This CDR3 comprises 15 residues. CDR3 sequence reads: CAISVGGPGNSPLHF. The CDR3 DNA follows: TGTGCCATCAGTGTTGGAGGGCCCGGTAATTCACCCCTCCACTTT.

The genes are TRBV2 and TRBJ2-5; D may be TRBD1 or TRBD2 (6 bases each). Trimming stripped 7 bases from V and 5 bases from J, with 20 bases between. The length of the CDR3 is 15 residues. CDR1 SNHLY and CDR2 FYNNEI come from the germline V gene. CDR3 loop: CASTAQGGSWETQYF. CDR3 in DNA: TGTGCCAGCACTGCTCAAGGGGGGTCATGGGAGACCCAGTACTTC. The full variable domain, rest sourced from reference TRBV2 and TRBJ2-5, is EPEVTQTPSHQVTQMGQEVILRCVPISNHLYFYWYRQILGQKVEFLVSFYNNEISEKSEIFDDQFSVERPDGSNFTLKIRSTKLEDSAMYFCASTAQGGSWETQYFGPGTRLLVL.

The J gene is TRBJ1-1, the V gene TRBV6-5; 10 bases are a match to TRBD1. Trimming cost V 2 bases and J 1 base; bases outside gene matches: 4. Germline assignment: CDR1 MNHEY and CDR2 SVGAGI. The CDR3 is 16 residues long. In DNA, the CDR3 is TGTGCCAGCAGTTACGGGGACAGGGGCGAGAACACTGAAGCTTTCTTT. It is translated as CASSYGDRGENTEAFF.